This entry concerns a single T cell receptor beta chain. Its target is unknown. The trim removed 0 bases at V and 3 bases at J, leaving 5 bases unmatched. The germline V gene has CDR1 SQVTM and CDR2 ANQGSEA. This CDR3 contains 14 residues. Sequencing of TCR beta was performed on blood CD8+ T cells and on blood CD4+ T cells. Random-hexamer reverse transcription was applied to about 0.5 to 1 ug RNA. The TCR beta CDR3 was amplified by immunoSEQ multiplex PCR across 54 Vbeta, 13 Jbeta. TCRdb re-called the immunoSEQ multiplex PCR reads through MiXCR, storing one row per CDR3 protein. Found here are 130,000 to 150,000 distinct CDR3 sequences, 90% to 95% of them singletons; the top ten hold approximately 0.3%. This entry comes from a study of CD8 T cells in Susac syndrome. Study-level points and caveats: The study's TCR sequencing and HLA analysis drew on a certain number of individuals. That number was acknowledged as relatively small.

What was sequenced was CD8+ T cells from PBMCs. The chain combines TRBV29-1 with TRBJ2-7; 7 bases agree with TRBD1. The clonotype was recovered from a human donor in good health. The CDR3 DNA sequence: TGCAGCGTTGAAGAGGGGGACAGATACTACGAGCAGTACTTC. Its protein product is CSVEEGDRYYEQYF.